Shown below are 32 T cell receptor beta chains from a single sample sequenced in a study of Ad26.COV2.S vaccination and SARS-CoV-2 variants. Here immunoSEQ multiplex PCR was the method, and the copy in TCRdb shows in-frame clones only, minus some. The profile shows roughly 420,000 clones, approximately 87% of them singletons. As for treatment: around 19 received Ad26.COV2.S at low or high dose, single or two shots; a few received placebo; per-sample allocation not given. Day 63 after the first vaccine or placebo injection was the time point for sampling. The starting material was peripheral blood, obtained in a trial of Ad26.COV2.S vaccine versus placebo. The origin of the receptors is a person aged 18-65 years who received the Ad26.COV2.S COVID-19 vaccine or a placebo.

J is TRBJ2-5 and V is TRBV11-2; no definite D call. CDR1 is SGHAT and CDR2 is FQNNGV in the germline V gene. The CDR3 length is 12 residues. Trimming shortened V by 4 bases and J by 5 bases, and 8 bases separated the two germline ends. CDR3: CASSSIRETQYF. CDR3 coding DNA: TGTGCCAGCAGCTCGATACGGGAGACCCAGTACTTC.

V usage is TRBV6-5 and J usage is TRBJ1-2; D is unclear. CDR1 is MNHEY, CDR2 SVGAGI, per germline. The CDR3 loop spans 14 amino acids. Trimming removed 0 bases at V and 6 bases at J, with 11 bases between. The CDR3, as DNA: TGTGCCAGCAGTTACTCGAACGGAAAGAATGGCTACACCTTC. It is translated as CASSYSNGKNGYTF.

The chain joins TRBV4-3 to TRBJ2-5; the D is unclear. The CDR3 extends over 13 amino acids. The V end lost 2 bases, the J end lost 3 bases, and 7 bases lay between the germline ends. CDR1 and CDR2 (germline): LGHNA, YSLEER. For the CDR3, the DNA is TGCGCCAGCAGCCAAAATAACAAAGAGACCCAGTACTTC. This translates into CASSQNNKETQYF.

The chain couples TRBV29-1 to TRBJ1-2, with 7 bases fitting TRBD1. With 1 base clipped from V and 8 bases from J, the junction kept 4 bases outside the gene matches. CDR3 length: 12 amino acids. The germline CDR1 and CDR2 sequences are SQVTM and ANQGSEA. CDR3 loop: CSVEGQGGGYTF. The CDR3, as DNA: TGCAGCGTTGAAGGACAGGGCGGAGGCTACACCTTC.

This rearrangement joins TRBV30 to TRBJ1-1, with D perhaps TRBD1 (5 bases). This CDR3 contains 16 residues. CDR1 GTSNPN and CDR2 SVGIG come from the germline V gene (reference sequence). V was shortened by 4 bases and J by 6 bases, with 24 bases between the two germline ends. CDR3 nucleotide sequence: TGTGCCTGGACTCTCGGTGGGGCAGGAGAAATGGCTGAAGCTTTCTTT. It yields the protein CAWTLGGAGEMAEAFF.

The chain uses TRBV4-2 and TRBJ2-7, with D perhaps being TRBD1 or TRBD2 (5 bases each). This CDR3 comprises 16 residues. Trimming stripped 0 bases from V and 5 bases from J, with 17 bases between. The V gene's germline CDR1 is LGHNA and CDR2 YNFKEQ. The CDR3: CASSQEYGAGSHEQYF. The CDR3 DNA sequence: TGTGCCAGCAGCCAAGAGTACGGGGCAGGGTCGCACGAGCAGTACTTC.

The CDR3 coding sequence is TGTGCCAGCAGAGATGAGGGACAGGGGGTTAATTCACCCCTCCACTTT. This codes for CASRDEGQGVNSPLHF. The chain couples TRBV27 to TRBJ1-6, with 11 bases fitting TRBD1. This CDR3 region has 16 residues. The V and J ends lost 6 bases and 6 bases, in that order; junction bases with no gene match: 7. In germline, CDR1 is MNHEY, CDR2 SMNVEV (reference sequence).

The count of this clone is one. This sequence joins TRBV11-2 and TRBJ1-1; D is possibly TRBD1 (5 bases). From germline, CDR1 is SGHAT and CDR2 FQNNGV. V lost 1 base and J lost 5, with 11 bases in between. The CDR3 length is 14 residues. CDR3 region: CASSLAGGVTEAFF. The CDR3 region has the DNA TGTGCCAGCAGCTTAGCCGGGGGGGTGACTGAAGCTTTCTTT.

The J gene is TRBJ1-6, the V gene TRBV30, with D hard to call. Trimming left V 0 bases short and J 7 bases short, with 10 bases between. Germline-derived CDR1 and CDR2 are GTSNPN and SVGIG (reference sequence). The CDR3 runs to 14 residues. The CDR3 region is CAWSVRRLNSPLHF. CDR3 DNA: TGTGCCTGGAGTGTACGACGGCTAAATTCACCCCTCCACTTT. Supplemented by reference TRBV30 and TRBJ1-6, the full variable domain reads SQTIHQWPATLVQPVGSPLSLECTVEGTSNPNLYWYRQAAGRGLQLLFYSVGIGQISSEVPQNLSASRPQDRQFILSSKKLLLSDSGFYLCAWSVRRLNSPLHFGNGTRLTVT.

The V and J genes are TRBV29-1 and TRBJ2-5, with D tentatively TRBD2 (6 bases). From germline, CDR1 is SQVTM and CDR2 ANQGSEA. V was cut by 7 bases and J by 5 bases, with 14 bases left in between. The CDR3 runs to 12 residues. CDR3 sequence: CSAEGLGETQYF. In nucleotides, the CDR3 is TGCAGCGCGGAGGGGTTAGGGGAGACCCAGTACTTC.

V and J are TRBV7-2 and TRBJ2-3; the match to TRBD2 covers 9 bases. The CDR3 spans 15 residues. The germline V gene has CDR1 SGHTA and CDR2 FQGNSA. V lost 2 bases, J lost 6 bases, and 6 bases stayed unmatched. DNA for the CDR3: TGTGCCAGCAGCTTAACTAGCGGGCGGTCGGATACGCAGTATTTT. Translation: CASSLTSGRSDTQYF.

V and J are TRBV4-3 and TRBJ1-6; D is uncertain. The V gene's germline CDR1 is LGHNA and CDR2 YSLEER. The CDR3 is 14 amino acids. Trimming took 0 bases from V and 3 from J, leaving 3 bases between them. DNA of the CDR3: TGCGCCAGCAGCCAAGACAGCTATAATTCACCCCTCCACTTT. Protein sequence: CASSQDSYNSPLHF.

The rearrangement joins TRBV6-6 to TRBJ1-1, with unresolved D. V lost 6 bases and J 7 bases, leaving 12 bases between the germline ends. Germline V gives CDR1 MNHNY, CDR2 SVGAGI (reference sequence). The CDR3 is 12 residues long. As DNA, the CDR3 is TGTGCCAGCAGGTTTTTGGAGAATGAAGCTTTCTTT. Residues: CASRFLENEAFF.

The chain couples TRBV18 to TRBJ2-7; 8 bases align to TRBD1. J gave up 4 bases and V 6 bases, and 11 bases lay outside the gene matches. The CDR3 loop spans 15 amino acids. The germline gives CDR1 KGHSH, CDR2 LQKENI. This CDR3 is CASSVGQESIYEQYF. CDR3 in DNA: TGTGCCAGCTCGGTGGGACAGGAAAGTATTTACGAGCAGTACTTC.

A single count supports this clone. V gene TRBV5-4 combines with J gene TRBJ1-1; D not resolved. Trimming pared 0 bases from V and 1 base from J, leaving 7 bases between. CDR3 size: 14 residues. Germline values: CDR1 SGHNT, CDR2 YYREEE (reference sequence). The CDR3 protein is CASSLVAANTEAFF. In DNA form, the CDR3 reads TGTGCCAGCAGCTTGGTAGCAGCGAACACTGAAGCTTTCTTT.

This chain links TRBV5-6 with TRBJ1-6, with D hard to call. The CDR3 is made up of 13 amino acids. CDR1 and CDR2 from the germline V gene are SGHDT and YYEEEE. V gave up 0 bases and J gave up 8 bases, with 6 bases separating them. The CDR3 loop is CASSLDKYSPLHF. CDR3 DNA: TGTGCCAGCAGCTTGGACAAATATTCACCCCTCCACTTT.

The CDR3 loop is CATHYTATDTQYF. CDR3 DNA sequence: TGTGCCACACACTACACAGCCACAGATACGCAGTATTTT. The chain is built from TRBV6-5 and TRBJ2-3; D not resolved. This CDR3 contains 13 residues. The ends were cut back, 10 bases at V and 2 bases at J, with 13 bases in the middle. Germline assignment: CDR1 MNHEY and CDR2 SVGAGI.

The J gene is TRBJ2-4, the V gene TRBV11-2; D is undetermined. CDR1 is SGHAT, CDR2 FQNNGV, per germline. The CDR3 is 14 amino acids. The V gene lost 0 bases and the J gene lost 7 bases, with 10 bases spanning the gap. CDR3 in DNA: TGTGCCAGCAGCTTAGAGAGGAGTGGGAACATTCAGTACTTC. It is translated as CASSLERSGNIQYF.

J is TRBJ2-5 and V is TRBV5-1; a possible D gene is TRBD1 (5 bases). Trimming left V 0 bases short and J 0 bases short, with 12 bases between. CDR1 and CDR2 (germline): SGHRS, YFSETQ. The CDR3 runs to 16 residues. In DNA form, the CDR3 reads TGCGCCAGCAGCTTGGAACAGGCGACGTACCAAGAGACCCAGTACTTC. This translates into CASSLEQATYQETQYF.

This chain uses TRBV9 with TRBJ2-3, with unresolved D. This CDR3 is 13 amino acids long. Germline CDR1 and CDR2: SGDLS and YYNGEE. Trimming stripped 2 bases from V and 1 base from J, with 5 bases between. The CDR3 sequence: CASSVMGTDTQYF. For the CDR3, the DNA is TGTGCCAGCAGCGTGATGGGCACAGATACGCAGTATTTT.

This chain connects TRBV5-1 to TRBJ2-3, with 11 bases aligning to TRBD2. The V and J ends lost 3 bases and 0 bases, in that order; junction bases with no gene match: 3. The germline V gene has CDR1 SGHRS and CDR2 YFSETQ. CDR3 length: 16 residues. The CDR3 protein is CASSSRLAGSTDTQYF. In DNA, the CDR3 is TGCGCCAGCAGCTCCCGACTAGCGGGGAGCACAGATACGCAGTATTTT.

The chain joins TRBV30 to TRBJ1-1; a possible D gene is TRBD1 (6 bases). Germline-derived CDR1 and CDR2 are GTSNPN and SVGIG (reference sequence). The V end was cut by 3 bases, the J end by 4 bases, with 21 bases between. The CDR3 contains 16 residues. CDR3 bases: TGTGCCTGGAGCCACCCGGGGGGGGGCCGGAGCACTGAAGCTTTCTTT. Protein sequence: CAWSHPGGGRSTEAFF. The variable domain in full, with the rest retrieved from reference TRBV30 and TRBJ1-1, is SQTIHQWPATLVQPVGSPLSLECTVEGTSNPNLYWYRQAAGRGLQLLFYSVGIGQISSEVPQNLSASRPQDRQFILSSKKLLLSDSGFYLCAWSHPGGGRSTEAFFGQGTRLTVV.

The chain is built from TRBV4-1 and TRBJ2-7; the match to TRBD1 covers 10 bases. V lost 5 bases to trimming and J lost 5 bases; unmatched junction nucleotides: 15. The CDR3 loop spans 17 amino acids. Germline V gene lookup returns CDR1 MGHRA and CDR2 YSYEKL. CDR3 coding DNA: TGCGCCAGCAGCGCTACACCTCTTGGACAGGGGGAGGACGAGCAGTACTTC. Its protein product is CASSATPLGQGEDEQYF.

The J gene is TRBJ2-5, the V gene TRBV7-9; the match to TRBD1 covers 7 bases. CDR3 length: 15 amino acids. The V gene end was trimmed by 2 bases and the J gene end by 5 bases; junction bases not matched to a gene: 8. From germline, CDR1 is SEHNR and CDR2 FQNEAQ (reference sequence). The CDR3 region is CASSLTRQGPETQYF. The CDR3 region has the DNA TGTGCCAGCAGCTTAACCCGACAGGGACCGGAGACCCAGTACTTC. Looking up the rest from reference TRBV7-9 and TRBJ2-5 gives the full variable domain: DTGVSQNPRHKITKRGQNVTFRCDPISEHNRLYWYRQTLGQGPEFLTYFQNEAQLEKSRLLSDRFSAERPKGSFSTLEIQRTEQGDSAMYLCASSLTRQGPETQYFGPGTRLLVL.

Turning to this clone: The identical CDR3 is also encoded by other nucleotide sequences in the sample. The chain carries TRBV4-3 and TRBJ2-2; no clear D. The CDR3 runs 14 residues. Trimming stripped 0 bases from V and 8 bases from J, with 10 bases between. Germline V gene sequence: CDR1 LGHNA, CDR2 YSLEER. CDR3 coding DNA: TGCGCCAGCAGCCAAGACAGGACCACAGGGGAGCTGTTTTTT. This gives the protein CASSQDRTTGELFF.

This sequence joins TRBV6-2 or TRBV6-3 and TRBJ1-5, with 7 bases fitting TRBD1. The germline gives CDR1 MNHEY, CDR2 SVGEGT. The J segment lost 0 bases and the V segment lost 6 bases, leaving 5 bases of the junction unmatched. This CDR3 comprises 15 residues. The CDR3 DNA reads as TGTGCCAGCAGCCCAGGGGGTTTTAGCAATCAGCCCCAGCATTTT. It translates to CASSPGGFSNQPQHF.

The chain combines TRBV2 with TRBJ2-7, with 8 nucleotides matching TRBD1. V lost 6 bases to trimming and J lost 0 bases; unmatched junction nucleotides: 7. CDR1 is SNHLY, CDR2 FYNNEI, per germline. The length of the CDR3 is 15 residues. CDR3 bases: TGTGCCAGCAGCGAATCGGGACAGGACTCCTACGAGCAGTACTTC. The encoded protein is CASSESGQDSYEQYF.

This sequence joins TRBV28 and TRBJ2-3; 9 nucleotides agree with TRBD1. V lost 6 bases to trimming and J lost 3 bases; unmatched junction nucleotides: 7. Germline lookup yields CDR1 MDHEN and CDR2 SYDVKM. The CDR3 runs to 15 residues. The CDR3 DNA reads TGTGCCAGCAGGGTTAGACAGGGGGGGACAGATACGCAGTATTTT. This encodes CASRVRQGGTDTQYF.

This chain connects TRBV5-5 to TRBJ1-2; the D is unclear. CDR1 and CDR2 from the germline V gene are SGHKS and YYEKEE (reference sequence). The CDR3 length is 14 residues. Trimming removed 0 bases at V and 1 base at J, with 7 bases between. The CDR3 region is CASSLDSDNYGYTF. CDR3 sequence (DNA): TGTGCCAGCAGCTTGGACAGTGATAACTATGGCTACACCTTC.

This chain connects TRBV5-1 to TRBJ2-1; 9 nucleotides agree with TRBD1. The CDR3 contains 13 residues. The J segment lost 5 bases and the V segment lost 5 bases, leaving 2 bases of the junction unmatched. Germline V CDR1 and CDR2: SGHRS, YFSETQ. This chain's CDR3 is CASRDRGDNEQFF. Written as DNA, the CDR3 is TGCGCCAGCAGAGACAGGGGGGACAATGAGCAGTTCTTC.

The J gene is TRBJ2-5, the V gene TRBV7-2; D may be TRBD1 or TRBD2 (5 bases each). Per germline, CDR1 SGHTA and CDR2 FQGNSA. V was cut by 1 base and J by 10 bases, with 13 bases left in between. This CDR3 contains 13 residues. In DNA form, the CDR3 reads TGTGCCAGCAGCTTAGAGCTTAAGGGGAGCCAGTACTTC. Translated, it gives CASSLELKGSQYF.

This rearrangement joins TRBV4-2 to TRBJ1-2, with 7 nucleotides matching TRBD1. The J segment lost 4 bases and the V segment lost 0 bases, leaving 5 bases of the junction unmatched. The CDR3 contains 15 residues. Germline CDR1 and CDR2: LGHNA and YNFKEQ. The DNA of the CDR3 is TGTGCCAGCAGCCAAGACTGGACAGGAGCCTATGGCTACACCTTC. Translating gives CASSQDWTGAYGYTF.